The next 6 T cell receptor beta chains were all read from a single sample in a study of T-cell reconstitution after alpha-beta-depleted transplantation in children. The TCRbeta library incorporated unique molecular identifiers. TCRdb ran MiXCR on the PCR reads and lists one entry per CDR3 protein. Found here are fewer than 550,000 distinct CDR3 sequences, roughly 11% of them singletons; the top ten hold 4.5% to 6.5%. Sequences were derived from PBMCs from the stem cell graft donor, sampled from the stem cell graft. Receptors originate from a human donor who donated a stem cell graft to a child with acute myeloid leukemia.

The rearrangement links TRBV6-6 to TRBJ2-4, with 7 bases fitting TRBD2. This CDR3 is built from 11 residues. V lost 8 bases and J lost 7; bases outside the gene matches: 2. The germline V gene has CDR1 MNHNY and CDR2 SVGAGI (reference sequence). In DNA, the CDR3 is TGTGCCAGCCTCGGGGGGAACATTCAGTACTTC. It translates to CASLGGNIQYF.

This clonotype appeared a few times. The chain uses TRBV12-3 or TRBV12-4 and TRBJ1-1; weak D call: TRBD1 (5 bases). The CDR3 sequence is 15 residues long. V was pared by 6 bases and J by 1 base, with 15 bases between. CDR3 bases: TGTGCCAGCAGCCCTGGGGGGGAATGGAACACTGAAGCTTTCTTT. This sequence encodes CASSPGGEWNTEAFF.

This clonotype was detected only a few times. V gene TRBV18 combines with J gene TRBJ2-3; TRBD2 matches 11 bases. From germline, CDR1 is KGHSH and CDR2 LQKENI. The J segment lost 3 bases and the V segment lost 5 bases, leaving 7 bases of the junction unmatched. The CDR3 totals 16 residues. CDR3 sequence (DNA): TGTGCCAGCTCAACACGACTAGCGGGGAGTACAGATACGCAGTATTTT. Translation: CASSTRLAGSTDTQYF.

V usage is TRBV20-1 and J usage is TRBJ2-3; D is undetermined. With 6 bases removed from V and 2 bases from J, the gap between germline ends came to 12 bases. This CDR3 comprises 13 residues. Germline V gene lookup returns CDR1 DFQATT and CDR2 SNEGSKA (reference sequence). CDR3 residues: CSARGLNTDTQYF. The CDR3 nucleotides read TGCAGTGCCCGAGGCCTAAACACAGATACGCAGTATTTT.

This clonotype was seen only a few times. The gene calls are TRBV4-1 and TRBJ2-7; 9 bases align to TRBD2. The CDR3 contains 15 residues. Germline lookup yields CDR1 MGHRA and CDR2 YSYEKL. Unmatched junction bases numbered 10, after V lost 5 bases and J lost 5 bases. CDR3 nucleotide sequence: TGCGCCAGCAGCGGTCACGGGCTAGCGGGAAACGAGCAGTACTTC. Translated: CASSGHGLAGNEQYF.

This clonotype was seen a few times. This chain joins TRBV7-6 and TRBJ1-2, with D unclear. This CDR3 contains 16 residues. Per the germline V gene, CDR1 is SGHVS and CDR2 is FNYEAQ. Trimming took 0 bases from V and 4 from J, leaving 15 bases between them. CDR3 nucleotide sequence: TGTGCCAGCAGCTTAGCGTCGTACGGGCCCTCCTATGGCTACACCTTC. Translated: CASSLASYGPSYGYTF.